This TCR beta chain was found in a study of blood T cells in healthy people across ages. The study, taken as a whole, reports: Observed TCR beta diversity showed a strong correlation with the percentage of naive T cells as measured by flow cytometry.

A sample-barcoded 5' primer and a J-beta primer mix were used in a second PCR of about 7 to 11 cycles. Each cDNA molecule was tagged by a template-switch adaptor that had 12 random nucleotides. A single record per CDR3 protein comes from TCRdb applying MiXCR to the 5' RACE reads. The data hold 590,000 or so distinct CDR3 sequences, with 25% to 30% observed a single time. This clonotype was recorded at least ten times. What it binds is unknown. Trimming pared 0 bases from V and 4 bases from J, leaving 15 bases between. Per the germline V gene, CDR1 is SGHAT and CDR2 is FQNNGV. The CDR3 covers 16 residues.

V and J are TRBV11-2 and TRBJ2-5; no clear D. The sequenced material came from blood. This TCR was recovered from an elderly woman in good health. The CDR3 DNA follows: TGTGCCAGCAGCTTAGATCTAAGCCCGTGGGGAGAGACCCAGTACTTC. Translation gives CASSLDLSPWGETQYF.